This T cell receptor (beta chain) is drawn from a study of blood T cell repertoires in COVID-19 (dated by TCRdb to about 2020). General notes on the study: The collaborator samples originated in the United States, Italy and Spain and spanned the acute and convalescent phases of COVID-19. Samples came from the ongoing ImmuneRACE study (first 160 participants) plus 1,254 subjects from 6 global collaborators. Where available, HLA class I and class II types were obtained from metadata supplied by the sample provider rather than from assay-based typing. The repertoires were released in a freely available public database meant as a resource for research on the immune response to SARS-CoV-2. Nearly every sample came with metadata listing a de-identified subject ID, COVID-19 status, age in years and sex. The dataset comprised deeply sampled blood TCRbeta repertoires from subjects exposed to, actively infected with, or recovered from COVID-19. The material from the prospective study consisted of cDNA or gDNA derived from T cells, B-cell-depleted T cells, or PBMCs.

Results and caveats for the whole study, not just this receptor: The amount of clinical and demographic metadata varied by source and participant and was provided uncurated.

The CDR3 contains 16 residues, cysteine and phenylalanine counted. Only CDR3 DNA remains: 48 bases, in frame from the first base. Trimming removed 2 bases from V and 5 bases from J, leaving 16 bases between the germline ends. Per the germline V gene, MDHEN is the CDR1 and SYDVKM is the CDR2. For this clone: What antigen it recognizes has not been identified. No much larger clone is present one base from it, and per-base qualities are unavailable.

TCRbeta CDR3 regions were amplified from genomic DNA by means of the immunoSEQ Assay, a bias-controlled multiplex PCR. The study's own analysis went as follows. Within the assay, amplification of reference gene primers was used to estimate how many nucleated cells each sample contained. Sequence reads were collapsed and filtered to measure the absolute abundance of every unique TCRbeta CDR3 rearrangement. For each sample, productive Simpson clonality was calculated as the square root of Simpson's diversity index over productive rearrangements. Sourced from immuneACCESS, this table was stored by TCRdb with only in-frame sequences that have V and J called. A share of the clones is absent; for the studies checked, an unresolved V gene accounts for under half, and the remainder has no known explanation. V and J calls and clone size are as listed in that table; D and trimming were resolved from the DNA. This sample is represented by around 200,000 clones; 75% to 85% of them were singletons. The ten largest clones take up around 8.8% of the sample.

Participants in the prospective study were aged 18 to 89 years, lived in about two dozen United States geographic areas, and enrolled through a virtual design. To assign participants to cohorts, the prospective study relied on clinical history that participants themselves reported in a screening survey and a study questionnaire. ImmuneRACE Cohort 3 recovered participants were defined by two consecutive negative NP/OP PCR tests, healthcare professional clearance, or symptom resolution. In the prospective study, whole blood, serum and a nasopharyngeal or oropharyngeal swab were collected from each participant by mobile phlebotomists. Over a roughly 2-month period, participants in the prospective study had the option of providing additional blood draws and questionnaires. Blood samples from the prospective study were shipped frozen or at room temperature prior to DNA extraction.

The sample taken for sequencing was PBMCs or T cells enriched from blood (not recorded which). The sequence derives from a man aged 40-49 years who had recovered from COVID-19. The chain links TRBV28 with TRBJ2-1; a weak D assignment points to TRBD2 (7 bases agree). The CDR3 protein: CASSLGGGSFNNEQFF. The sequence in DNA is TGTGCCAGCAGTTTAGGGGGGGGCTCTTTTAACAATGAGCAGTTCTTC.